A selection of T cell receptor beta chains follows, all from one sample in a study of blood T cells in healthy people across ages. TCRdb reanalysed the 5' RACE reads using MiXCR and keeps one entry per CDR3 protein. The top ten clones hold 22% of a sample with some 750,000 distinct CDR3 sequences, 20% to 25% of them seen once. Sequenced material: blood. These receptors came from a man between 70 and 80 years old in good health. The CDR3 runs from the conserved cysteine through the conserved F or W. D genes are given only for firm matches. Size is omitted from some rows. Given values are once, few, many or a class for expanded clones.

clone size: -
D gene: -
V gene: TRBV5-1
J gene: TRBJ1-2
CDR3 protein: CASSLVSGADYGYTF
CDR3 DNA: TGCGCCAGCAGCTTGGTATCCGGGGCGGACTATGGCTACACCTTC

clone size: -
D gene: -
V gene: TRBV10-1
J gene: TRBJ2-3
CDR3 protein: CASRPSGGPDTQYF
CDR3 DNA: TGCGCCAGCAGACCCTCCGGGGGGCCAGATACGCAGTATTTT

clone size: -
D gene: TRBD1
V gene: TRBV12-3/TRBV12-4
J gene: TRBJ1-4
CDR3 protein: CASSSSAPQGKLFF
CDR3 DNA: TGTGCCAGCAGCTCTAGCGCGCCACAGGGGAAACTGTTTTTT

clone size: few
D gene: -
V gene: TRBV25-1
J gene: TRBJ1-1
CDR3 protein: CASRQAGENTEAFF
CDR3 DNA: TGTGCCAGCAGGCAGGCCGGTGAGAACACTGAAGCTTTCTTT

clone size: many
D gene: TRBD1
V gene: TRBV3-1
J gene: TRBJ2-2
CDR3 protein: CASSPRQGLNTGELFF
CDR3 DNA: TGTGCCAGCAGCCCCCGACAGGGCCTCAACACCGGGGAGCTGTTTTTT

clone size: -
D gene: TRBD1
V gene: TRBV3-1
J gene: TRBJ2-5
CDR3 protein: CASVQGAWETQYF
CDR3 DNA: TGTGCCAGCGTACAGGGGGCGTGGGAGACCCAGTACTTC

clone size: few
D gene: TRBD2
V gene: TRBV11-2
J gene: TRBJ2-3
CDR3 protein: CASSPLGGAGFTSTDTQYF
CDR3 DNA: TGTGCCAGCAGCCCACTCGGGGGGGCCGGTTTCACTAGCACAGATACGCAGTATTTT

clone size: -
D gene: TRBD1
V gene: TRBV7-9
J gene: TRBJ2-1
CDR3 protein: CASSSTDRDRVLNEQFF
CDR3 DNA: TGTGCCAGCAGCTCTACAGATCGTGACAGGGTACTGAATGAGCAGTTCTTC

clone size: -
D gene: -
V gene: TRBV29-1
J gene: TRBJ1-2
CDR3 protein: CSVEQASWGYTF
CDR3 DNA: TGCAGCGTGGAACAGGCGTCTTGGGGCTACACCTTC

clone size: few
D gene: -
V gene: TRBV7-2
J gene: TRBJ1-5
CDR3 protein: CASSLGQGPNQPQHF
CDR3 DNA: TGTGCCAGCAGCTTAGGGCAGGGCCCCAATCAGCCCCAGCATTTT

clone size: -
D gene: -
V gene: TRBV30
J gene: TRBJ2-3
CDR3 protein: CAWSPGGDTQYF
CDR3 DNA: TGTGCCTGGAGTCCCGGTGGAGATACGCAGTATTTT

clone size: -
D gene: -
V gene: TRBV6-2/TRBV6-3
J gene: TRBJ2-7
CDR3 protein: CASSLQTPGEQYF
CDR3 DNA: TGTGCCAGCAGCCTCCAGACCCCCGGCGAGCAGTACTTC

clone size: -
D gene: -
V gene: TRBV3-1
J gene: TRBJ1-2
CDR3 protein: CASSHKTRGTNGYTF
CDR3 DNA: TGTGCCAGCAGCCATAAAACCAGGGGAACGAATGGCTACACCTTC

clone size: few
D gene: -
V gene: TRBV9
J gene: TRBJ2-2
CDR3 protein: CASSAPRGARANTGELFF
CDR3 DNA: TGTGCCAGCAGCGCCCCTAGAGGGGCTAGAGCCAACACCGGGGAGCTGTTTTTT

clone size: few
D gene: TRBD2
V gene: TRBV3-1
J gene: TRBJ2-7
CDR3 protein: CASSYGTSGVSSGEQYF
CDR3 DNA: TGTGCCAGCAGCTATGGGACTAGCGGGGTGTCATCCGGCGAGCAGTACTTC

clone size: -
D gene: -
V gene: TRBV21-1
J gene: TRBJ2-4
CDR3 protein: CASRKLVRLAKNIQYF
CDR3 DNA: TGTGCCAGCAGAAAACTAGTCAGACTAGCCAAAAACATTCAGTACTTC

clone size: -
D gene: -
V gene: TRBV20-1
J gene: TRBJ1-2
CDR3 protein: CSASGDNYGYTF
CDR3 DNA: TGCAGTGCTAGTGGGGATAACTATGGCTACACCTTC

clone size: few
D gene: -
V gene: TRBV12-3/TRBV12-4
J gene: TRBJ1-3
CDR3 protein: CASSWGGRKNTIYF
CDR3 DNA: TGTGCCAGCAGTTGGGGGGGACGGAAAAACACCATATATTTT

clone size: few
D gene: -
V gene: TRBV5-1
J gene: TRBJ1-2
CDR3 protein: CASSLAGARGYTF
CDR3 DNA: TGCGCCAGCAGCTTGGCGGGGGCAAGAGGCTACACCTTC

clone size: few
D gene: TRBD2
V gene: TRBV2
J gene: TRBJ2-2
CDR3 protein: CASKLKAGASGELFF
CDR3 DNA: TGTGCCAGCAAACTAAAAGCGGGAGCCTCCGGGGAGCTGTTTTTT

clone size: -
D gene: TRBD2
V gene: TRBV20-1
J gene: TRBJ2-2
CDR3 protein: CSVLIQRGNTGQLFF
CDR3 DNA: TGCAGTGTTCTCATCCAGCGGGGAAACACCGGGCAGCTGTTTTTT

clone size: few
D gene: -
V gene: TRBV7-9
J gene: TRBJ2-3
CDR3 protein: CASSLLAAPTDTQYF
CDR3 DNA: TGTGCCAGCAGCTTGTTAGCGGCCCCCACAGATACGCAGTATTTT

clone size: few
D gene: -
V gene: TRBV7-2
J gene: TRBJ2-1
CDR3 protein: CASSLWGSSEQFF
CDR3 DNA: TGTGCCAGCAGCTTGTGGGGGTCGAGTGAGCAGTTCTTC

clone size: -
D gene: TRBD1
V gene: TRBV6-6
J gene: TRBJ2-7
CDR3 protein: CASSDNERQGASEQYF
CDR3 DNA: TGTGCCAGCAGTGACAATGAGAGACAGGGGGCTTCCGAGCAGTACTTC

clone size: many
D gene: TRBD2
V gene: TRBV29-1
J gene: TRBJ2-3
CDR3 protein: CSVEQLSAGGSTDTQYF
CDR3 DNA: TGCAGCGTTGAGCAGCTCTCAGCGGGGGGGAGCACAGATACGCAGTATTTT

clone size: many
D gene: TRBD2
V gene: TRBV27
J gene: TRBJ2-7
CDR3 protein: CASRFGGSRGGYEQYF
CDR3 DNA: TGTGCCAGTAGATTCGGCGGAAGTCGCGGGGGGTACGAGCAGTACTTC

clone size: few
D gene: TRBD2
V gene: TRBV7-6
J gene: TRBJ2-1
CDR3 protein: CASSLLTSGGYNEQFF
CDR3 DNA: TGTGCCAGCAGCTTACTCACTAGCGGGGGCTACAATGAGCAGTTCTTC

clone size: -
D gene: -
V gene: TRBV7-6
J gene: TRBJ2-3
CDR3 protein: CASSLAHGTDTQYF
CDR3 DNA: TGTGCCAGCAGCTTAGCCCACGGCACAGATACGCAGTATTTT

clone size: -
D gene: TRBD2
V gene: TRBV20-1
J gene: TRBJ2-1
CDR3 protein: CSARDEGTSLFNQFF
CDR3 DNA: TGCAGTGCTAGAGACGAAGGGACTAGTTTATTTAATCAGTTCTTC

clone size: -
D gene: TRBD1
V gene: TRBV6-2/TRBV6-3
J gene: TRBJ1-2
CDR3 protein: CASSYGTVYYGYTF
CDR3 DNA: TGTGCCAGCAGTTACGGGACAGTATACTATGGCTACACCTTC

clone size: -
D gene: -
V gene: TRBV12-3/TRBV12-4
J gene: TRBJ2-3
CDR3 protein: CASSIGSTDTQYF
CDR3 DNA: TGTGCCAGCAGTATCGGTAGCACAGATACGCAGTATTTT

clone size: -
D gene: -
V gene: TRBV28
J gene: TRBJ2-5
CDR3 protein: CASSSSPRTFAETQYF
CDR3 DNA: TGTGCCAGCAGCTCCTCGCCTCGGACGTTTGCAGAGACCCAGTACTTC

clone size: few
D gene: -
V gene: TRBV29-1
J gene: TRBJ2-5
CDR3 protein: CSVLRGRQGTQYF
CDR3 DNA: TGCAGCGTTCTCCGGGGTAGGCAAGGGACCCAGTACTTC

clone size: many
D gene: -
V gene: TRBV29-1
J gene: TRBJ1-2
CDR3 protein: CSVDRTEGGPNYGYTF
CDR3 DNA: TGCAGCGTTGACCGGACAGAAGGTGGTCCAAACTATGGCTACACCTTC

clone size: -
D gene: -
V gene: TRBV12-3/TRBV12-4
J gene: TRBJ2-7
CDR3 protein: CASSFRGGSSYEQYF
CDR3 DNA: TGTGCCAGCAGTTTTCGAGGGGGGTCCTCCTACGAGCAGTACTTC

clone size: -
D gene: TRBD1
V gene: TRBV12-3/TRBV12-4
J gene: TRBJ1-3
CDR3 protein: CASTVGIGRGRSAGNTIYF
CDR3 DNA: TGTGCCAGCACCGTGGGGATTGGCAGGGGGCGTTCGGCTGGAAACACCATATATTTT

clone size: few
D gene: TRBD1
V gene: TRBV28
J gene: TRBJ1-5
CDR3 protein: CASSHARQGNYQPQHF
CDR3 DNA: TGTGCCAGCAGTCACGCCCGACAGGGGAATTATCAGCCCCAGCATTTT

clone size: few
D gene: TRBD2
V gene: TRBV7-3
J gene: TRBJ2-1
CDR3 protein: CASSLIAGGPTTYNEQFF
CDR3 DNA: TGTGCCAGCAGCTTAATAGCGGGAGGACCCACCACTTACAATGAGCAGTTCTTC

clone size: -
D gene: -
V gene: TRBV11-2
J gene: TRBJ2-3
CDR3 protein: CASSLDRMGSTQYF
CDR3 DNA: TGTGCCAGCAGCTTAGATCGTATGGGCTCAACGCAGTATTTT

clone size: -
D gene: -
V gene: TRBV9
J gene: TRBJ1-5
CDR3 protein: CASSASGSNQPQHF
CDR3 DNA: TGTGCCAGCAGCGCCTCGGGGAGCAATCAGCCCCAGCATTTT

clone size: -
D gene: -
V gene: TRBV10-3
J gene: TRBJ1-5
CDR3 protein: CAISESGGSNQPQHF
CDR3 DNA: TGTGCCATCAGTGAGTCGGGGGGTAGCAATCAGCCCCAGCATTTT

clone size: few
D gene: -
V gene: TRBV24-1
J gene: TRBJ2-2
CDR3 protein: CATSAGPGELFF
CDR3 DNA: TGTGCCACCAGTGCCGGTCCCGGGGAGCTGTTTTTT

clone size: -
D gene: -
V gene: TRBV14
J gene: TRBJ1-2
CDR3 protein: CASSQVKGFNNYGYTF
CDR3 DNA: TGTGCCAGCAGCCAAGTAAAAGGGTTCAACAACTATGGCTACACCTTC

clone size: few
D gene: -
V gene: TRBV29-1
J gene: TRBJ1-3
CDR3 protein: CSVVVDSGNTIYF
CDR3 DNA: TGCAGCGTTGTTGTGGATTCTGGAAACACCATATATTTT

clone size: -
D gene: -
V gene: TRBV10-3
J gene: TRBJ2-1
CDR3 protein: CAINPKEDFYNEQFF
CDR3 DNA: TGTGCCATCAACCCTAAGGAGGACTTCTACAATGAGCAGTTCTTC